The source of this TCR beta chain is a study of T-cell reconstitution after alpha-beta-depleted transplantation in children. This clonotype was counted many times. The authors prepared the TCRbeta library with unique molecular identifiers. TCRdb analysed the PCR reads with MiXCR anew, one entry per CDR3 protein. The sample holds approximately 590,000 distinct CDR3 sequences, about 10% seen once. Germline V gene sequence: CDR1 DFQATT, CDR2 SNEGSKA (reference sequence). V was clipped by 4 bases and J by 6 bases, with 24 bases between them. The CDR3 is made up of 17 amino acids. V is TRBV20-1 and J is TRBJ2-2; possibly TRBD1 or TRBD2 for D (5 bases each). The starting material was PBMCs from the stem cell graft donor, obtained from the stem cell graft. The clonotype was recovered from a human donor who donated a stem cell graft to a child with acute myeloid leukemia. In nucleotides, the CDR3 is TGCAGTGCTATCCCGACGGGAACGGGGCTGCAGGCCGGGGAGCTGTTTTTT. Translation gives CSAIPTGTGLQAGELFF.